Below, 3 T cell receptor beta chains from the same sample are listed, as sequenced in a study of Tregs in tolerant kidney transplant recipients. Sequencing was performed with immunoSEQ multiplex PCR; in TCRdb, only in-frame clones are kept and a portion is missing. Here the sample spans under 50,000 clones, about 90% being singletons. The material sequenced was Tregs from blood. The receptor source for this set is a human donor in good health.

This sequence joins TRBV5-5 and TRBJ2-6, with 8 bases lining up with TRBD1. V lost 1 base, J lost 0 bases, and 0 bases stayed unmatched. The CDR3 extends over 16 amino acids. Per germline, CDR1 SGHKS and CDR2 YYEKEE (reference sequence). CDR3 amino acids: CASSLTGGSGANVLTF. CDR3 in DNA: TGTGCCAGCAGCTTGACAGGGGGCTCTGGGGCCAACGTCCTGACTTTC.

The chain carries TRBV18 and TRBJ1-2; TRBD1 agrees at 8 bases. There are 14 residues in the CDR3. Germline assignment: CDR1 KGHSH and CDR2 LQKENI. The V segment lost 3 bases and the J segment 8 bases; nucleotides outside the gene matches: 8. CDR3 in DNA: TGTGCCAGCTCACCCCAGACAGGGGCCCCCGGCTACACCTTC. Amino acid sequence: CASSPQTGAPGYTF.

This chain connects TRBV15 to TRBJ1-2, with 8 bases aligning to TRBD1. V gave up 1 base and J gave up 8 bases; unmatched junction bases: 6. CDR3 size: 14 residues. From germline, CDR1 is LNHNV and CDR2 YYDKDF (reference sequence). The CDR3 here is CATSRVDREGGYTF. In DNA form, the CDR3 reads TGTGCCACCAGCAGAGTGGACAGGGAAGGCGGCTACACCTTC.